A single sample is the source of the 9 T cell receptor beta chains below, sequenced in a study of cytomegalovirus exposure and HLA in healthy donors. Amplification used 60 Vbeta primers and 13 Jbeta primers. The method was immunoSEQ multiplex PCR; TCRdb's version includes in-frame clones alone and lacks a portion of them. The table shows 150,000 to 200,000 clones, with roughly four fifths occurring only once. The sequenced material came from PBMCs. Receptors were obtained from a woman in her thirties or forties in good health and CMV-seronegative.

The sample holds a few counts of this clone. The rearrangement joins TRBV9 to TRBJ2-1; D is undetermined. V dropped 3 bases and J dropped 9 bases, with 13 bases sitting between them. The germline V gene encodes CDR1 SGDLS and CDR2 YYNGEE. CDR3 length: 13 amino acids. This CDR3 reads CASSGRRATEQFF. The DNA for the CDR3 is TGTGCCAGCAGCGGAAGACGAGCGACTGAGCAGTTCTTC.

The CDR3 nucleotides are TGTGCCAGCAGCTACACCGGGACTCCGACCTACGAGCAGTACTTC. It is translated as CASSYTGTPTYEQYF. The rearrangement joins TRBV7-9 to TRBJ2-7; possible D gene TRBD2, 6 bases. CDR1 is SEHNR, CDR2 FQNEAQ, per germline (reference sequence). Trimming stripped 4 bases from V and 2 bases from J, with 15 bases between. The CDR3 is made up of 15 amino acids.

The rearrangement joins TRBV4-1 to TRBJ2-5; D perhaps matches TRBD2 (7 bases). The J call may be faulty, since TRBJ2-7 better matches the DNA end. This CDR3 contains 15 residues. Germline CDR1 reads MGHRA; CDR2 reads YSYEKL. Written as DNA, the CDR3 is TGCGCCAGCAGCCAAGAAGGCGGGGGCTACTACGAGCAGTACTTC. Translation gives CASSQEGGGYYEQYF.

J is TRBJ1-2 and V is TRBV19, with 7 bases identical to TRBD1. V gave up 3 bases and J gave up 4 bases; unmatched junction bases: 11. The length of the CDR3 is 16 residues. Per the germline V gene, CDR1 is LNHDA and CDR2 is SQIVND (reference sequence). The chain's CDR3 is CASSILGGRGIYGYTF. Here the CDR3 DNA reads TGTGCCAGTAGTATCCTCGGGGGCAGGGGGATCTATGGCTACACCTTC.

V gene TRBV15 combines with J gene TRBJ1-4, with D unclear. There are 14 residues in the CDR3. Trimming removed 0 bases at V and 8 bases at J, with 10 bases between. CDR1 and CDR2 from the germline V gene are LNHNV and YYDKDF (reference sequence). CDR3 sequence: CATSRDAGREKLFF. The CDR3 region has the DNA TGTGCCACCAGCAGAGATGCAGGAAGGGAAAAACTGTTTTTT.

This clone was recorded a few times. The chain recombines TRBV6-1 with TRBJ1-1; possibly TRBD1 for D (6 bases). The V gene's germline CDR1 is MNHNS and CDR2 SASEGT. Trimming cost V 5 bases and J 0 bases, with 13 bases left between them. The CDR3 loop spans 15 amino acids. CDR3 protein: CASSTPGHMNTEAFF. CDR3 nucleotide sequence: TGTGCCAGCAGTACCCCGGGACATATGAACACTGAAGCTTTCTTT.

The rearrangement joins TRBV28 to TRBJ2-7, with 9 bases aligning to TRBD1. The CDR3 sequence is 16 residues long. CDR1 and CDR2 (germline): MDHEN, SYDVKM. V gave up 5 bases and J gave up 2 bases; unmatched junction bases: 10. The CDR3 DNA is TGTGCCAGCAGTGAGAGAACCGGGACAGGGACCTACGAGCAGTACTTC. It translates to CASSERTGTGTYEQYF.

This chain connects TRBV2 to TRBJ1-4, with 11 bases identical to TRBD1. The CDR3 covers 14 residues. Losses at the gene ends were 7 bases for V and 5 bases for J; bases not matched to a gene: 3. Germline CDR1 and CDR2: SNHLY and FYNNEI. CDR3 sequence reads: CASKGDRGNEKLFF. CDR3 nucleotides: TGTGCCAGCAAAGGGGACAGGGGGAATGAAAAACTGTTTTTT.

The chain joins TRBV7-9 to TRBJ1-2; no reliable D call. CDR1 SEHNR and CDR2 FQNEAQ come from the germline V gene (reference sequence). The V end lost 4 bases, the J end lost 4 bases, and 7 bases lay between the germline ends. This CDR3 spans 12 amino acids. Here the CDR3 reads CASSSPGYGYTF. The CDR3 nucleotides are TGTGCCAGCAGCTCCCCGGGCTATGGCTACACCTTC.